The rows below give T cell receptor beta chains drawn from one sample of a study of blood T cell repertoires in COVID-19. The repertoire was sequenced with immunoSEQ multiplex PCR; TCRdb's copy has only in-frame clones and lacks some. The sample includes fewer than 85,000 clones, 65% to 90% seen only once; the top ten take roughly 6%. Material for sequencing was peripheral blood. These receptor sequences come from a woman aged 60 to 75 with acute or convalescent COVID-19. Both conserved end residues are part of each CDR3. A D gene is named only where the DNA matches it firmly. Clone size is shown for a subset of rows, as once, few, many or a class of expanded clone.

TRBJ1-1,TRBV13,NA,once,CASSSRQEMNTEAFF,TGTGCCAGCAGCTCACGACAGGAAATGAACACTGAAGCTTTCTTT
TRBJ2-7,TRBV19,TRBD2,few,CASSRTASGGLSYEQYF,TGTGCCAGTAGTAGGACGGCTAGCGGGGGACTCTCGTACGAGCAGTACTTC
TRBJ2-3,TRBV5-3,NA,few,CARRRGCTDTQYF,TGTGCCAGGCGGCGGGGCTGCACAGATACGCAGTATTTT
TRBJ2-2,TRBV9,TRBD2,NA,CASSVTSGGASTGELFF,TGTGCCAGCAGCGTGACTAGCGGGGGGGCCTCGACCGGGGAGCTGTTTTTT
TRBJ1-2,TRBV4-2,TRBD1,NA,CASSPNTGGKNYGYTF,TGTGCCAGCAGCCCAAACACAGGGGGTAAGAACTATGGCTACACCTTC
TRBJ1-6,TRBV5-1,NA,NA,CASSSVRGTNSPLHF,TGCGCCAGCAGCTCGGTCAGGGGAACTAATTCACCCCTCCACTTT
TRBJ2-5,TRBV2,NA,few,CASSRGLQETQYF,TGTGCCAGCAGTAGAGGGCTTCAAGAGACCCAGTACTTC
TRBJ2-7,TRBV7-9,NA,NA,CASSSSPTAYEQYF,TGTGCCAGCAGCTCCTCGCCAACAGCCTACGAGCAGTACTTC
TRBJ1-2,TRBV7-2,NA,few,CASSLSIQHHGYTF,TGTGCCAGCAGCTTATCGATACAGCATCATGGCTACACCTTC
TRBJ1-1,TRBV6-6,NA,NA,CASRNGGVLNTEAFF,TGTGCCAGCAGGAACGGAGGGGTTCTCAACACTGAAGCTTTCTTT
TRBJ1-2,TRBV3-1/TRBV3-2,NA,NA,CASRQVDRTGYGYTF,TGTGCCAGCCGCCAAGTCGACAGGACTGGCTATGGCTACACCTTC
TRBJ2-1,TRBV4-1,TRBD2,NA,CASSFLDMGLAGNNEQFF,TGCGCCAGCAGCTTCCTAGACATGGGACTAGCGGGGAACAATGAGCAGTTCTTC
TRBJ1-5,TRBV29-1,TRBD1,NA,CSVAGTGGNQPQHF,TGCAGCGTGGCCGGGACAGGGGGCAATCAGCCCCAGCATTTT
TRBJ1-2,TRBV2,TRBD1,NA,CASSPTTGPDSGYTF,TGTGCCAGCAGTCCCACGACAGGGCCGGATAGTGGCTACACCTTC
TRBJ2-7,TRBV4-1,TRBD2,NA,CASSQDGTSGGYEQYF,TGCGCCAGCAGCCAAGATGGGACTAGCGGGGGTTACGAGCAGTACTTC
TRBJ2-7,TRBV5-6,TRBD2,NA,CASSLGQRGEQYF,TGTGCCAGCAGCTTGGGACAGCGGGGCGAGCAGTACTTC
TRBJ2-7,TRBV5-1,NA,NA,CASSSTAYEQYF,TGCGCCAGCAGCTCAACCGCGTACGAGCAGTACTTC
TRBJ1-5,TRBV6-5,NA,NA,CASNQSNQPQHF,TGTGCCAGCAATCAGAGCAATCAGCCCCAGCATTTT
TRBJ1-6,TRBV29-1,NA,few,CSTQEGYNSPLHF,TGCTCAACTCAGGAGGGATATAATTCACCCCTCCACTTT
TRBJ1-5,TRBV6-5,TRBD1,NA,CASSFRQGDSNQPQHF,TGTGCCAGCAGTTTTAGACAGGGGGATAGCAATCAGCCCCAGCATTTT
TRBJ1-3,TRBV7-2,TRBD1,once,CASSYRQGSNTIYF,TGTGCCAGCAGTTACCGACAGGGTTCAAACACCATATATTTT
TRBJ1-2,TRBV5-4,TRBD1,many,CASSLAMETGDGYTF,TGTGCCAGCAGCTTGGCCATGGAAACAGGGGATGGCTACACCTTC
TRBJ1-2,TRBV11-2,TRBD1,NA,CASTRRQGDYGYTF,TGTGCCAGCACCCGGAGACAGGGAGACTATGGCTACACCTTC
TRBJ2-5,TRBV5-1,NA,NA,CASSSLGSREETQYF,TGCGCCAGCAGCTCCCTGGGTAGTCGGGAAGAGACCCAGTACTTC
TRBJ1-1,TRBV4-1,NA,NA,CASSQPTGKDTEAFF,TGCGCCAGCAGCCAGCCAACAGGAAAGGACACTGAAGCTTTCTTT
TRBJ2-3,TRBV11-2,TRBD2,NA,CASSLELAGEQYF,TGTGCCAGCAGCTTAGAACTAGCGGGGGAGCAGTATTTT
TRBJ1-6,TRBV7-3,NA,NA,CASSATGWANSPLHF,TGTGCCAGCAGCGCCACGGGGTGGGCGAATTCACCCCTCCACTTT
TRBJ1-6,TRBV5-1,NA,NA,CASSLQQGAYNSPLHF,TGCGCCAGCAGCTTACAACAGGGTGCCTATAATTCACCCCTCCACTTT
TRBJ1-3,TRBV30,TRBD1,NA,CAGTGAPGNTIYF,TGTGCCGGCACAGGGGCCCCCGGAAACACCATATATTTT
TRBJ2-3,TRBV19,NA,NA,CALEATQYF,TGTGCATTAGAAGCTACGCAGTATTTT
TRBJ1-1,TRBV2,NA,few,CASTRQPSMNTEAFF,TGTGCCAGCACGAGACAGCCTTCTATGAACACTGAAGCTTTCTTT
TRBJ2-1,TRBV5-1,NA,NA,CASSLQGLGYEQFF,TGCGCCAGCAGCTTACAGGGCCTCGGGTATGAGCAGTTCTTC
TRBJ1-1,TRBV5-4,NA,once,CASSFAGGTEAFF,TGTGCCAGCAGCTTCGCCGGGGGCACTGAAGCTTTCTTT
TRBJ1-1,TRBV29-1,NA,NA,CSVTAGAGAFF,TGCAGCGTTACAGCAGGGGCCGGCGCTTTCTTT
TRBJ1-1,TRBV11-2,NA,NA,CASSFGWRGTEAFF,TGTGCCAGCAGCTTTGGCTGGAGGGGCACTGAAGCTTTCTTT
TRBJ1-1,TRBV10-2,NA,NA,CASSEGTRNTEAFF,TGCGCCAGCAGTGAGGGCACACGGAACACTGAAGCTTTCTTT
TRBJ2-7,TRBV3-1/TRBV3-2,TRBD1,NA,CASSQARGEGAHYEQYF,TGTGCCAGCAGCCAAGCCCGGGGAGAGGGGGCGCACTACGAGCAGTACTTC
TRBJ1-5,TRBV29-1,NA,NA,CSAREGLDQPQHF,TGCAGCGCCCGGGAGGGTCTGGATCAGCCCCAGCATTTT
TRBJ2-1,TRBV3-1/TRBV3-2,TRBD1,once,CASSQDGQGYNEQFF,TGTGCCAGCAGCCAAGACGGACAGGGATACAATGAGCAGTTCTTC
TRBJ2-7,TRBV19,TRBD1,NA,CASSIQLRTGVGFEQYF,TGTGCCAGTAGTATCCAACTACGGACAGGGGTGGGTTTCGAGCAGTACTTC
TRBJ2-1,TRBV7-3,TRBD1,NA,CASSMRTGGSYNEQFF,TGTGCCAGCAGCATGAGGACAGGGGGCTCCTACAATGAGCAGTTCTTC
TRBJ1-5,TRBV12-2,NA,NA,CASRLGHGQGNQPQHF,TGTGCAAGTCGCTTAGGACATGGACAGGGCAATCAGCCCCAGCATTTT
TRBJ1-3,TRBV6-5,TRBD1,NA,CASSPDRVAGNTIYF,TGTGCCAGCAGCCCCGACAGGGTGGCTGGAAACACCATATATTTT
TRBJ2-1,TRBV5-4,TRBD2,NA,CASSSLTSGGYNEQFF,TGTGCCAGCAGTTCCCTTACTAGCGGGGGCTACAATGAGCAGTTCTTC
TRBJ1-2,TRBV6-5,NA,NA,CASSTGGNGYTF,TGTGCCAGCAGCACGGGGGGGAATGGCTACACCTTC
TRBJ2-1,TRBV5-1,NA,NA,CASSWDQVGGNEQFF,TGCGCCAGCAGCTGGGACCAGGTGGGGGGCAATGAGCAGTTCTTC
TRBJ1-1,TRBV27,NA,NA,CASSSAGGRNTEAFF,TGTGCCAGCAGTTCCGCGGGAGGGAGGAACACTGAAGCTTTCTTT
TRBJ1-2,TRBV30,NA,once,CAWSDPGGGGYTF,TGTGCCTGGAGTGACCCTGGGGGGGGTGGCTACACCTTC
TRBJ1-3,TRBV5-1,TRBD1,NA,CASSAGDRTSSGNTIYF,TGCGCCAGCAGCGCAGGGGACAGAACGAGCTCAGGAAACACCATATATTTT
TRBJ1-1,TRBV7-9,TRBD1,NA,CASSPRTGDTEAFF,TGTGCCAGCAGCCCTCGGACAGGGGACACTGAAGCTTTCTTT